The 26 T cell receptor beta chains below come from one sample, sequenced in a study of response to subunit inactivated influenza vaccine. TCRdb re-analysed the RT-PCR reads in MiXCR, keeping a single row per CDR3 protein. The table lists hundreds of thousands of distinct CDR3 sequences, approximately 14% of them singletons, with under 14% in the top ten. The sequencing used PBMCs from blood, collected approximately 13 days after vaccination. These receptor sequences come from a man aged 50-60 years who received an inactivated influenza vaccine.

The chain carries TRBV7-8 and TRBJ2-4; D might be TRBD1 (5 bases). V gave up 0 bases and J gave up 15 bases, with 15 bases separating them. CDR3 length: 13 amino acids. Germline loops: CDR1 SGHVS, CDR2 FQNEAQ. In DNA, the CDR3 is TGTGCCAGCAGCTTAGCGCTTACAGGCAATCCGTACTTC. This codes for CASSLALTGNPYF.

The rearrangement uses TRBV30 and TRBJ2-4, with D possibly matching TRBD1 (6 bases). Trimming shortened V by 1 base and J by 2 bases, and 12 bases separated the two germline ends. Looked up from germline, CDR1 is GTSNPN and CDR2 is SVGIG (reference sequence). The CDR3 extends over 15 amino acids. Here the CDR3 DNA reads TGTGCCTGGAGTGGCCTAGGGGGACCCAAAAACATTCAGTACTTC. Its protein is CAWSGLGGPKNIQYF.

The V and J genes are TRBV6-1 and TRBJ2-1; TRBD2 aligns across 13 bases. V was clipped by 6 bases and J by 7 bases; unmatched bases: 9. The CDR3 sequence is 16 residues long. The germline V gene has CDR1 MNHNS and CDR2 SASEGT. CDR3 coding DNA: TGTGCCAGCAGCCGTAAACTAGCGGGGGGGGGGAATGAGCAGTTCTTC. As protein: CASSRKLAGGGNEQFF.

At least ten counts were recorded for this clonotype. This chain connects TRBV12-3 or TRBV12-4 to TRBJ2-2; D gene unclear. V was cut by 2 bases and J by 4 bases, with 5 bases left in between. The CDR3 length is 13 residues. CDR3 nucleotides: TGTGCCAGCAGTTTACTTCCCACCGGGGAGCTGTTTTTT. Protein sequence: CASSLLPTGELFF.

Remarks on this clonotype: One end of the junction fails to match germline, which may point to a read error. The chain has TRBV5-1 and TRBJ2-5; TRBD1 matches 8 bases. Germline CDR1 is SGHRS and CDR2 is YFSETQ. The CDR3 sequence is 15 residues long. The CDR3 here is CASSLGQGAGETQYF. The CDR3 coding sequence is TGTGCTAGCAGTCTTGGGCAGGGGGCTGGAGAGACCCAGTACTTC.

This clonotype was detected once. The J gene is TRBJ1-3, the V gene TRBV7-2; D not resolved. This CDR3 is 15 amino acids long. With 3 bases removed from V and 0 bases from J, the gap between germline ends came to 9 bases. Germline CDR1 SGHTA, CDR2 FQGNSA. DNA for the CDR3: TGTGCCAGCAGCTTGTTAGCTCGCTCTGGAAACACCATATATTTT. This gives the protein CASSLLARSGNTIYF.

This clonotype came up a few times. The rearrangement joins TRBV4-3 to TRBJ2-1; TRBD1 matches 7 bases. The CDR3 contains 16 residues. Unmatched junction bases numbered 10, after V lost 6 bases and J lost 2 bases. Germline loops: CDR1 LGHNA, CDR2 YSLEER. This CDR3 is CASSQTWDSTYNEQFF. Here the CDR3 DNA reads TGCGCCAGCAGTCAAACATGGGACAGTACCTACAATGAGCAGTTCTTC.

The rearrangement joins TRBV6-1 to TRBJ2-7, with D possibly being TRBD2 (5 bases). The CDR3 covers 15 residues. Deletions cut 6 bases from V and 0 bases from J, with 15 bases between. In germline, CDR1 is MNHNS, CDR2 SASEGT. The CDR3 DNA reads TGTGCCAGCAGCCTTAGCGTGTGGGACTCCTACGAGCAGTACTTC. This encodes CASSLSVWDSYEQYF.

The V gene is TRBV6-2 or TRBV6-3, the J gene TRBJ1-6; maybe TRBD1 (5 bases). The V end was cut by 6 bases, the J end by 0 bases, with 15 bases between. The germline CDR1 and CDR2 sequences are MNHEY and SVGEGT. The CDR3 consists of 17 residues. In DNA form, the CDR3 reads TGTGCCAGCAGACGGGACGACGGGAGCTCCTATAATTCACCCCTCCACTTT. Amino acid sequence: CASRRDDGSSYNSPLHF.

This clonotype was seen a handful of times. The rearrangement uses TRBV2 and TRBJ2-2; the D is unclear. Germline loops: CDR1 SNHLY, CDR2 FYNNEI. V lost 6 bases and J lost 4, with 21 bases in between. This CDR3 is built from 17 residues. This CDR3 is CASRERAALSSTGELFF. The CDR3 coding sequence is TGTGCCAGCAGGGAACGTGCGGCGCTCTCTTCCACCGGGGAGCTGTTTTTT.

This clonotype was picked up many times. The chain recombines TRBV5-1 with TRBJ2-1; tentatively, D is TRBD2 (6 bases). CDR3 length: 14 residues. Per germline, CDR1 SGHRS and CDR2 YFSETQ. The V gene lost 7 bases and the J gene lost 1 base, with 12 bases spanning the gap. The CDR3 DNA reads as TGCGCCAGCGCGCGCCTAGCGTCCTACAATGAGCAGTTCTTC. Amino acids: CASARLASYNEQFF.

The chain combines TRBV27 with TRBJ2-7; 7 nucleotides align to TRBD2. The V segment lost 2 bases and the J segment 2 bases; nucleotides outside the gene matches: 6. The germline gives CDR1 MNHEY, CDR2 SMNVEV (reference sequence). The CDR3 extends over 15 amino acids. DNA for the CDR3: TGTGCCAGCAGTTTACATGGGGCGGGAGCCTACGAGCAGTACTTC. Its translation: CASSLHGAGAYEQYF.

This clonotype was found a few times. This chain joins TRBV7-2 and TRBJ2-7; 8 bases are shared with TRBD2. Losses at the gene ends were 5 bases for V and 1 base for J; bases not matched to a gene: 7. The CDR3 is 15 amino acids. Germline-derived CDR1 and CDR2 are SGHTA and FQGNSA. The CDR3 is CASSPRASGSYEQYF. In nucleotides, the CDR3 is TGTGCCAGCAGCCCCCGGGCTAGCGGGTCCTACGAGCAGTACTTC.

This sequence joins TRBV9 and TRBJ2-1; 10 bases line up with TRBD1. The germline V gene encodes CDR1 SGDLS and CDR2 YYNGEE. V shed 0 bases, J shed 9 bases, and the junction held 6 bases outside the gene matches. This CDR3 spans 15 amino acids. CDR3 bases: TGTGCCAGCAGCGTAGGGACAGGGGGATTGACTGAGCAGTTCTTC. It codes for CASSVGTGGLTEQFF.

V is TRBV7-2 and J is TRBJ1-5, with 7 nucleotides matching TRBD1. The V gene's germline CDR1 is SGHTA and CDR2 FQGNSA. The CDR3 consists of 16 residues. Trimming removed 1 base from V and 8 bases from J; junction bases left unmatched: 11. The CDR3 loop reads CASSLGGSRGGKPQHF. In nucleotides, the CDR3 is TGTGCCAGCAGCTTAGGAGGTTCCAGGGGGGGCAAGCCCCAGCATTTT.

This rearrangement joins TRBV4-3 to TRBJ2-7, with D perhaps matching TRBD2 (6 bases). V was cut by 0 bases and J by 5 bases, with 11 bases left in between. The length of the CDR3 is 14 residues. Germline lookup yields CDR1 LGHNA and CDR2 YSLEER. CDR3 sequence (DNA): TGCGCCAGCAGCCAAGAGGAGGGGTCCGACGAGCAGTACTTC. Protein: CASSQEEGSDEQYF.

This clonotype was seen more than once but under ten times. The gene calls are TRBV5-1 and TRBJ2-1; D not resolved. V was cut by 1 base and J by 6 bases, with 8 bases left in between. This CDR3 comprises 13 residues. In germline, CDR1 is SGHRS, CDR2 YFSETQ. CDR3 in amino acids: CASSLKWGNEQFF. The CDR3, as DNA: TGCGCCAGCAGCTTGAAGTGGGGCAATGAGCAGTTCTTC.

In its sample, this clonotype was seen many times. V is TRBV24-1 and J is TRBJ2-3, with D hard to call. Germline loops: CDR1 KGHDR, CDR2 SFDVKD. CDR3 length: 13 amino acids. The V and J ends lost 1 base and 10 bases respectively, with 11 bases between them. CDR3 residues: CATSDFGATAQYF. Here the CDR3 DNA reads TGTGCCACCAGTGATTTCGGCGCGACTGCGCAGTATTTT.

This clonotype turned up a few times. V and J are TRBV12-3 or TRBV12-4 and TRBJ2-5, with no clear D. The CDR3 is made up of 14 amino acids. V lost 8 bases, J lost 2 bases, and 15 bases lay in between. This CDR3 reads CASGVLGRQETQYF. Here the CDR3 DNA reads TGTGCCAGCGGGGTGCTGGGCAGGCAAGAGACCCAGTACTTC.

CDR3 loop: CATSRGGMNTEAFF. CDR3 DNA sequence: TGTGCCACCTCCCGAGGGGGCATGAACACTGAAGCTTTCTTT. J is TRBJ1-1 and V is TRBV6-2 or TRBV6-3; 7 bases agree with TRBD1. The CDR3 contains 14 residues. V dropped 10 bases and J dropped 0; count of bases not matched to a gene: 8. The V gene's germline CDR1 is MNHEY and CDR2 SVGEGT.

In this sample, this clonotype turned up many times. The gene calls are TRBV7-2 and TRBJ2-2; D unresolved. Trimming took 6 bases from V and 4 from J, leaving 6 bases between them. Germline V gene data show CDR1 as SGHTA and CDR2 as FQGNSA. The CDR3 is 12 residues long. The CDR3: CASRQSTGELFF. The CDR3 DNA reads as TGTGCCAGCAGGCAAAGCACCGGGGAGCTGTTTTTT.

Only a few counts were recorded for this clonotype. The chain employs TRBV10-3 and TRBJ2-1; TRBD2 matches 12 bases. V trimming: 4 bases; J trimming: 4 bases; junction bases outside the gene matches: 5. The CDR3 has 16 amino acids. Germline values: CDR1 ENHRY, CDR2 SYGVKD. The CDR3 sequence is CAISGGLAGGYNEQFF. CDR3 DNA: TGTGCCATCAGTGGAGGCCTAGCGGGAGGGTACAATGAGCAGTTCTTC.

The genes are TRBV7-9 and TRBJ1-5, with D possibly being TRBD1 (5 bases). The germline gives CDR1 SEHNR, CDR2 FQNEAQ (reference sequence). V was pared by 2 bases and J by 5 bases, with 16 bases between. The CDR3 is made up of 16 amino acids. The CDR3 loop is CASSLTGRGGDQPQHF. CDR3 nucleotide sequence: TGTGCCAGCAGCTTAACAGGCCGGGGGGGGGATCAGCCCCAGCATTTT.

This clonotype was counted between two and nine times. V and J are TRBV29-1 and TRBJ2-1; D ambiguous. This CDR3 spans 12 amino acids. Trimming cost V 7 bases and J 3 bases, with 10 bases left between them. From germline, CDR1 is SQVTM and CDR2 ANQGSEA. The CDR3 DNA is TGCAGCGCCGAGCCAGGCTACAATGAGCAGTTCTTC. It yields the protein CSAEPGYNEQFF.

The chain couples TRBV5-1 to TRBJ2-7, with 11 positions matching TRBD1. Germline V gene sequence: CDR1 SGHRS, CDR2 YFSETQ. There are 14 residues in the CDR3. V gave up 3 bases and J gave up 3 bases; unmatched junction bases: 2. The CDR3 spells CASSWTGGDYEQYF. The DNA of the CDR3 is TGCGCCAGCAGCTGGACAGGGGGCGACTACGAGCAGTACTTC.

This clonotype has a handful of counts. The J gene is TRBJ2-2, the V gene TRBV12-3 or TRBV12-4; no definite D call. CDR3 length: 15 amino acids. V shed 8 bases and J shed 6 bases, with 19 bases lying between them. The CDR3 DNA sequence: TGTGCCAGCGGTCCAGCACCCCAACGCGCCGGGGAGCTGTTTTTT. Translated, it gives CASGPAPQRAGELFF.